Shown below are 22 T cell receptor beta chains from a single sample sequenced in a study of shared clonotypes between healthy human individuals. Clones were sequenced by immunoSEQ multiplex PCR, and TCRdb holds only the in-frame ones, with some missing. The table records about 1.1 million clones, 78% of them present only once. The sequenced material came from memory CD4+ T cells from PBMCs. Stated subset: CD45RA-negative fraction. All receptors come from a man aged 18 to 29 in good health. Some clones in this sample may be carry-over from other donors' samples.

The CDR3: CASSPWVGGRIETQYF. CDR3 sequence (DNA): TGCGCCAGCAGCCCCTGGGTTGGGGGGCGGATTGAGACCCAGTACTTC. This rearrangement joins TRBV5-1 to TRBJ2-5; D may match TRBD1 or TRBD2 (6 bases each). V shed 4 bases and J shed 5 bases, with 21 bases lying between them. This CDR3 has 16 amino acids. Germline V CDR1 and CDR2: SGHRS, YFSETQ.

The sample holds one count of this clone. With a much larger clone just one base away, this may be a read error. This chain uses TRBV6-5 with TRBJ2-7; 8 nucleotides line up with TRBD1. Germline values: CDR1 MNHEY, CDR2 SVGAGI. Germline trimming cut 6 bases from V and 2 bases from J; bases unmatched to any gene: 0. This CDR3 has 12 residues. CDR3 nucleotide sequence: TGTGCCAGCAGGGACAGGGCCTACGAGCAGTACTTC. Translation: CASRDRAYEQYF.

The chain recombines TRBV7-3 with TRBJ2-7; D ambiguous. V was cut by 5 bases and J by 4 bases, with 15 bases left in between. CDR1 is SGHTA and CDR2 is FQGTGA in the germline V gene. The CDR3 is 14 residues long. The CDR3 DNA is TGTGCCAGCAGCCCGACGGTTAGCAGTTACGAGCAGTACTTC. Its protein product is CASSPTVSSYEQYF.

The rearrangement joins TRBV13 to TRBJ2-7, with TRBD2 identical over 7 bases. From germline, CDR1 is PRHDT and CDR2 FYEKMQ (reference sequence). J lost 6 bases, V lost 5 bases, and 7 bases had no gene match. The CDR3 extends over 13 amino acids. CDR3 DNA: TGTGCCAGCAGCGCCCGGGGAGGGTTCGAGCAGTACTTC. Amino acid sequence: CASSARGGFEQYF.

The chain recombines TRBV5-1 with TRBJ1-4, with TRBD1 as a possible D gene (5 bases). This CDR3 is built from 15 residues. Germline values: CDR1 SGHRS, CDR2 YFSETQ. V shed 0 bases and J shed 4 bases, with 10 bases lying between them. In DNA, the CDR3 is TGCGCCAGCAGCTTGGATTGGGGCGGTAATGAAAAACTGTTTTTT. This translates into CASSLDWGGNEKLFF. Filled out from reference TRBV5-1 and TRBJ1-4, the complete variable domain reads KAGVTQTPRYLIKTRGQQVTLSCSPISGHRSVSWYQQTPGQGLQFLFEYFSETQRNKGNFPGRFSGRQFSNSRSEMNVSTLELGDSALYLCASSLDWGGNEKLFFGSGTQLSVL.

This clone is a singleton in its sample. This chain links TRBV9 with TRBJ2-1; TRBD1 is a possible D gene (6 bases). This CDR3 comprises 15 residues. V lost 0 bases, J lost 2 bases, and 9 bases lay in between. In germline, CDR1 is SGDLS, CDR2 YYNGEE. This chain's CDR3 is CASSVGQGPYNEQFF. Here the CDR3 DNA reads TGTGCCAGCAGCGTAGGTCAGGGGCCCTACAATGAGCAGTTCTTC. Together with reference TRBV9 and TRBJ2-1, the CDR3 gives the full variable domain: DSGVTQTPKHLITATGQRVTLRCSPRSGDLSVYWYQQSLDQGLQFLIQYYNGEERAKGNILERFSAQQFPDLHSELNLSSLELGDSALYFCASSVGQGPYNEQFFGPGTRLTVL.

This clone occurred once. The chain joins TRBV5-1 to TRBJ1-2; possibly TRBD1 for D (5 bases). This CDR3 is 15 amino acids long. V lost 3 bases and J 4 bases, leaving 16 bases between the germline ends. Germline lookup yields CDR1 SGHRS and CDR2 YFSETQ. The CDR3 loop is CASSSVDGTSYGYTF. DNA of the CDR3: TGCGCCAGCAGCTCGGTTGATGGGACCAGCTATGGCTACACCTTC.

V is TRBV6-5 and J is TRBJ2-3; TRBD2 agrees at 9 bases. The length of the CDR3 is 14 residues. Germline assignment: CDR1 MNHEY and CDR2 SVGAGI. Unmatched junction bases numbered 4, after V lost 6 bases and J lost 3 bases. DNA for the CDR3: TGTGCCAGCAGCCAGCGGGAGGCGACAGATACGCAGTATTTT. This codes for CASSQREATDTQYF.

The chain is built from TRBV6-1 and TRBJ2-7; unclear D gene. The CDR3 spans 15 residues. V lost 3 bases and J lost 0, with 12 bases in between. Germline V gene data show CDR1 as MNHNS and CDR2 as SASEGT. CDR3 sequence reads: CASSDPWTASYEQYF. CDR3 DNA sequence: TGTGCCAGCAGTGATCCCTGGACGGCCTCCTACGAGCAGTACTTC.

The chain has TRBV11-1 and TRBJ1-2; D is possibly TRBD1 (6 bases). The germline CDR1 and CDR2 sequences are SGHAT and FQDESV (reference sequence). V lost 5 bases, J lost 4 bases, and 14 bases lay in between. The CDR3 contains 14 residues. The CDR3 DNA reads TGTGCCAGCAGCCTAAGGGACAACATCTATGGCTACACCTTC. Its protein product is CASSLRDNIYGYTF.

This chain uses TRBV6-5 with TRBJ2-7, with 11 positions matching TRBD1. This CDR3 spans 15 amino acids. Germline assignment: CDR1 MNHEY and CDR2 SVGAGI. The ends lost 4 bases at V and 1 base at J; junction bases unmatched: 3. CDR3 loop: CASSWGQGESYEQYF. CDR3 in DNA: TGTGCCAGCAGTTGGGGACAGGGGGAATCCTACGAGCAGTACTTC.

The chain combines TRBV19 with TRBJ1-5; the match to TRBD1 covers 8 bases. This CDR3 has 14 residues. J gave up 6 bases and V 3 bases, and 4 bases lay outside the gene matches. CDR1 is LNHDA, CDR2 SQIVND, per germline (reference sequence). CDR3 DNA sequence: TGTGCCAGTAGTATCAGACAGGGGCTTCAGCCCCAGCATTTT. This sequence encodes CASSIRQGLQPQHF.

The chain uses TRBV5-4 and TRBJ2-7, with TRBD2 matching over 7 bases. The CDR3 totals 15 residues. V trimming: 6 bases; J trimming: 6 bases; junction bases outside the gene matches: 15. Germline V gives CDR1 SGHNT, CDR2 YYREEE (reference sequence). The CDR3 DNA is TGTGCCAGCACCCAAGCTCCGGGAGGACGAGGCGAGCAGTACTTC. Amino acid sequence: CASTQAPGGRGEQYF.

This clone was seen a handful of times. The V and J genes are TRBV30 and TRBJ1-1, with D tentatively TRBD1 (6 bases). The CDR3 spans 15 residues. The germline V gene has CDR1 GTSNPN and CDR2 SVGIG (reference sequence). Trimming took off 2 bases at V and 12 bases at J, with 25 bases between the two ends. The CDR3 loop is CAWSNPLGHRTTTFF. DNA of the CDR3: TGTGCCTGGAGTAATCCTTTGGGACACCGGACGACAACTTTCTTT.

The gene calls are TRBV6-5 and TRBJ2-7; weak D call: TRBD1 (5 bases). The CDR3 is 14 residues long. Trimming took off 4 bases at V and 0 bases at J, with 10 bases between the two ends. Germline V gene data show CDR1 as MNHEY and CDR2 as SVGAGI. CDR3 sequence: CASSSDRSSYEQYF. The CDR3 nucleotides read TGTGCCAGCAGTTCAGACAGAAGCTCCTACGAGCAGTACTTC.

The chain recombines TRBV1 with TRBJ1-1; the tabulated D call, TRBD1, remains unverified against the DNA. TRBV1 is a pseudogene segment. The CDR3 runs to 13 residues. The CDR3 spells CTSSQEQGIEAFF. In DNA form, the CDR3 reads TGCACCAGCAGCCAAGAACAGGGGATTGAAGCTTTCTTT.

As for this clone: Other DNA sequences of this sample code for an identical CDR3. CDR3 protein: CASSPNGNTEAFF. CDR3 DNA: TGTGCCAGCTCACCTAACGGTAACACTGAAGCTTTCTTT. The chain recombines TRBV18 with TRBJ1-1; no clear D gene. Trimming shortened V by 3 bases and J by 2 bases, and 7 bases separated the two germline ends. Germline CDR1 KGHSH, CDR2 LQKENI. This CDR3 spans 13 amino acids. Complete variable domain (other parts from reference TRBV18 and TRBJ1-1): NAGVMQNPRHLVRRRGQEARLRCSPMKGHSHVYWYRQLPEEGLKFMVYLQKENIIDESGMPKERFSAEFPKEGPSILRIQQVVRGDSAAYFCASSPNGNTEAFFGQGTRLTVV.

The table lists this clone with many counts. This chain joins TRBV7-9 and TRBJ1-3, with no clear D. The CDR3 runs 15 residues. The V and J ends lost 5 bases and 0 bases respectively, with 11 bases between them. The V gene's germline CDR1 is SEHNR and CDR2 FQNEAQ (reference sequence). DNA of the CDR3: TGTGCCAGCAGCCCCAGAGTCTTCTCTGGAAACACCATATATTTT. This sequence encodes CASSPRVFSGNTIYF.

For this clone: Its ends do not fully match the called genes, so a read error is possible. The chain carries TRBV7-3 and TRBJ2-7; 9 bases are shared with TRBD1. CDR3 size: 13 residues. CDR1 SGHTA and CDR2 FQGTGA come from the germline V gene. The CDR3 nucleotides read TGTGCCAGCAGCGGGACAGGGTCCTCCGAGCAGTACTTC. It translates to CASSGTGSSEQYF.

This clone was seen once. V and J are TRBV5-5 and TRBJ2-2; 10 bases are a match to TRBD1. This CDR3 has 16 amino acids. Germline V CDR1 and CDR2: SGHKS, YYEKEE (reference sequence). Trimming removed 0 bases from V and 6 bases from J; junction bases left unmatched: 5. In nucleotides, the CDR3 is TGTGCCAGCAGCTTGGCCTCGGGGACAGGGGCCGGGGAGCTGTTTTTT. As protein: CASSLASGTGAGELFF. Using reference TRBV5-5 and TRBJ2-2 for the parts outside the CDR3, the full variable domain is DAGVTQSPTHLIKTRGQQVTLRCSPISGHKSVSWYQQVLGQGPQFIFQYYEKEERGRGNFPDRFSARQFPNYSSELNVNALLLGDSALYLCASSLASGTGAGELFFGEGSRLTVL.

The V call is TRBV11-2, the J call TRBJ1-4; no definite D call. CDR1 SGHAT and CDR2 FQNNGV come from the germline V gene. Trimming cost V 2 bases and J 8 bases, with 6 bases left between them. The CDR3 is 12 amino acids. CDR3 region: CASSLLSEKLFF. Here the CDR3 DNA reads TGTGCCAGCAGCTTACTTTCAGAAAAACTGTTTTTT.

This clone was seen repeatedly, ten times or more. V usage is TRBV29-1 and J usage is TRBJ2-5; 8 bases line up with TRBD1. The germline V gene encodes CDR1 SQVTM and CDR2 ANQGSEA. V lost 8 bases to trimming and J lost 5 bases; unmatched junction nucleotides: 10. The CDR3 totals 13 residues. CDR3 in DNA: TGCAGCTCACAGGGGGGCCCCTGGGAGACCCAGTACTTC. Translating gives CSSQGGPWETQYF.